This entry concerns a single TCR beta chain. The sample belongs to a study of blood T cells in healthy people across ages. PCR was performed a second time for roughly 7 to 11 cycles using a sample-barcoded 5' primer and a J-beta primer mix. Every molecule of cDNA carried a tag from a template-switch adaptor with 12 random nucleotides. TCRdb reprocessed the 5' RACE reads with MiXCR, giving one entry per CDR3 protein. The sample includes about 800,000 distinct CDR3 sequences, 25% of them seen just once. V lost 2 bases, J lost 3 bases, and 10 bases lay in between. This CDR3 has 15 amino acids. Germline values: CDR1 MNHEY, CDR2 SVGAGI. The data were also submitted as part of a second study, on T cells of mothers and their children. That work states: Six or seven children and their three healthy Caucasian mothers were the donors. Mother-child pairs who were related displayed a slightly higher overlap than unrelated pairs, a difference that was non-significant.

Source material: blood. The chain recombines TRBV6-5 with TRBJ2-2, with D maybe TRBD2 (5 bases). This receptor was identified in a boy younger than 18 in good health. The CDR3 region is CASSYDQRDTGELFF. The CDR3 DNA follows: TGTGCCAGCAGTTACGATCAGAGGGACACCGGGGAGCTGTTTTTT.